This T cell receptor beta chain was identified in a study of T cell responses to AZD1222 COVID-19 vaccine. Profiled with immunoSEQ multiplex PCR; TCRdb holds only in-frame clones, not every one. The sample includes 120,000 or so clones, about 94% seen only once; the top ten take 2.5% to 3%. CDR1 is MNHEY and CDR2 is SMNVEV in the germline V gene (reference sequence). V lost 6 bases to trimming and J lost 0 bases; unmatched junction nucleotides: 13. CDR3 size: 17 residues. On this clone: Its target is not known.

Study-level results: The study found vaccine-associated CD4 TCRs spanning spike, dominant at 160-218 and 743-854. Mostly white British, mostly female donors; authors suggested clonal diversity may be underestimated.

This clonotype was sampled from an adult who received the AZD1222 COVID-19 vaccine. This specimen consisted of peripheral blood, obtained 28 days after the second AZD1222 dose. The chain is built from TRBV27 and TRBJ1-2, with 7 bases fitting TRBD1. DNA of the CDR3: TGTGCCAGCAGCTCTAGACAGGGTAAAAGAACTAACTATGGCTACACCTTC. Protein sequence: CASSSRQGKRTNYGYTF.